This T cell receptor beta chain was captured in a study of molecular identifiers for immune sequencing clone quantification. CDR3 length equals 13 residues. CDR1 is LNHDA, CDR2 SQIVND, per germline (reference sequence). Source material for naive CD8 libraries was roughly 20,000 to 1,100,000 sorted cells, with 10%, 30% or 50% RNA. Using a CD8+CD4-CCR7+CD45RA+ phenotype, naive CD8 T cells were sorted. Of note for this clonotype: What it binds is not known. Germline is not matched at one junction end, which may reflect a read error.

Study results and caveats: Naive cells had under 1% of molecules in clones above 20 RNA copies, effectors over 98%.

MiXCR, run by TCRdb on the PCR reads, gives a single entry per CDR3 protein. The table records around 460,000 distinct CDR3 sequences, about 21% of them present only once. The material sequenced was naive CD8+ T cells from blood, with Jurkat cell RNA spiked in. Subset reported: FACS-sorted CD8+CD4-CCR7+CD45RA+ naive T cells. The gene calls are TRBV19 and TRBJ2-5, with a tentative D call TRBD1 (6 bases). The receptor comes from a human donor in good health. Some libraries in this study had Jurkat cell RNA spiked in. The CDR3 sequence: CVSSPRGIETQYF. DNA of the CDR3: TGTGTCAGTAGTCCCAGGGGTATCGAGACCCAGTACTTC.